This TCR beta chain comes out of a study of CD8+ T cells in alopecia areata. Across the study: The drug, oral tofacitinib, was given to treated patients at 5 to 10 mg twice daily. Notes on the study in general: Tofacitinib delivered significant drops in scalp clonality and in expanded CD8+ clones among the top 100. In lesional scalp, particularly from alopecia totalis/universalis, clonality was higher than in normal scalp.

The germline V gene encodes CDR1 SGHVS and CDR2 FQNEAQ. This CDR3 has 15 amino acids. With 7 bases clipped from V and 5 bases from J, the junction kept 13 bases outside the gene matches. Points on this clone: Its target is unknown.

Treatment indicated: oral pan-JAK inhibitor, 5-10 mg twice daily. RNA extraction and reverse transcription yielded cDNA as sequencing template. Measured with immunoSEQ multiplex PCR; TCRdb has only the in-frame clones, and not every one. Among about 190,000 clones listed, 60% were seen once. The V call is TRBV7-8, the J call TRBJ2-7; 8 bases align to TRBD1. Specimen: CD4+ T cells sorted from blood, collected at week 4, from a patient treated with tofacitinib. The receptor was derived from a human donor with alopecia areata. The CDR3 protein is CASTQGNQGANEQYF. Here the CDR3 DNA reads TGTGCCAGCACCCAAGGGAACCAGGGGGCCAACGAGCAGTACTTC. Using reference TRBV7-8 and TRBJ2-7 for the parts outside the CDR3, the full variable domain is GAGVSQSPRYKVAKRGQDVALRCDPISGHVSLFWYQQALGQGPEFLTYFQNEAQLDKSGLPSDRFFAERPEGSVSTLKIQRTQQEDSAVYLCASTQGNQGANEQYFGPGTRLTVT.